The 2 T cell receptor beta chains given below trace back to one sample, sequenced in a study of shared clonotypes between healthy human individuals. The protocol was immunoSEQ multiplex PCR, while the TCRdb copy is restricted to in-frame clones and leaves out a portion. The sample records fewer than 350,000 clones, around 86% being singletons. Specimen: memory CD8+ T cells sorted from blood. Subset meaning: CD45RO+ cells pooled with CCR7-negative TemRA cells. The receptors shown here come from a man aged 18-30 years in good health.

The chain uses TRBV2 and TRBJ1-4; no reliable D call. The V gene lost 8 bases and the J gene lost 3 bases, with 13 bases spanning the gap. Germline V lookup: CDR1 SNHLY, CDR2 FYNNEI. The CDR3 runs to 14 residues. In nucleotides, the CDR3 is TGTGCCAGCTTCCCCTCGGGCCCTAATGAAAAACTGTTTTTT. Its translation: CASFPSGPNEKLFF.

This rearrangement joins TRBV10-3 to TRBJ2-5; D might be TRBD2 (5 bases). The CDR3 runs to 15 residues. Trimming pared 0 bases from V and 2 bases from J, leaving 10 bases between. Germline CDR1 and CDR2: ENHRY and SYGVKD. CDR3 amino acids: CAISESGSAQETQYF. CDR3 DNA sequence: TGTGCCATCAGTGAGTCGGGGAGCGCACAAGAGACCCAGTACTTC.